This TCR beta chain originates from a study of blood T cell repertoires in COVID-19 (dated by TCRdb to 2020 to 2022). Broadly, across the study: Collaborator samples came from the United States, Italy and Spain and covered acute and convalescent phases of COVID-19. The prospective study material was composed of cDNA or gDNA derived from T cells, B-cell-depleted T cells, or PBMCs. Deeply sampled blood TCRbeta repertoires from subjects exposed to, actively infected with, or recovered from COVID-19 were included in the dataset. The repertoires were made available in a free public database intended to serve as a resource for research on the immune response to SARS-CoV-2. Samples came from the ongoing ImmuneRACE study (first 160 participants) plus 1,254 subjects from 6 global collaborators. The sample metadata nearly always contained a de-identified subject ID, COVID-19 status, age in years and sex. Where HLA class I and class II types were available, the types were taken from metadata supplied by the sample provider, not from assay-based typing.

Whole blood was collected in K2EDTA tubes by collaborating institutions according to the institutions' own protocols. For TCRbeta analysis, collaborators shipped samples in one of three forms: frozen whole blood, isolated PBMCs, or DNA extracted from either of those sample types. Comment on this clone: Its binding antigen is unknown. Nothing much larger sits one base from this clone, and base qualities are not available.

The immunoSEQ Assay, a bias-controlled multiplex PCR, was used to amplify TCRbeta CDR3 regions from genomic DNA. On the study's bioinformatics: The number of nucleated cells in each sample was estimated from the amplification of reference gene primers within the assay. To quantify the absolute abundance of each unique TCRbeta CDR3 rearrangement, sequence reads were collapsed and filtered. For each sample, productive Simpson clonality was calculated by taking the square root of Simpson's diversity index across productive rearrangements. Sourced from immuneACCESS, this table was stored by TCRdb with only in-frame sequences that have V and J called. A share of the clones is absent; for the studies checked, an unresolved V gene accounts for under half, and the remainder has no known explanation. V and J calls and clone size are those listed in that table; D and trimming were worked out from the DNA. This sample gives under 150,000 clones in total; under 95% of them show up just once. The ten largest clones take up roughly 3.7% of the sample.

CDR1 is given as LNHDA and CDR2 as SQIVND, both from the germline V gene (reference sequence). The CDR3 spans 19 residues, from the cysteine through the phenylalanine. CDR3 DNA is the only sequence kept; it has 57 bases, read in frame from the first base. V is pruned by 6 bases and J by 0 bases, leaving 10 bases of the junction without a gene match. General findings and caveats noted by the study authors: The quantity of clinical and demographic metadata differed by source and by participant and was supplied without curation.

The material sequenced was peripheral blood. The receptor comes from a man aged 45-65 years with active COVID-19. This chain is built from TRBV19 and TRBJ2-1; 14 bases in the junction line up with TRBD2. The CDR3 in this case is CASRVLGTSGRDSYNEQFF. The nucleotide sequence reads TGTGCCAGTAGGGTACTCGGGACTAGCGGGAGAGACTCCTACAATGAGCAGTTCTTC.